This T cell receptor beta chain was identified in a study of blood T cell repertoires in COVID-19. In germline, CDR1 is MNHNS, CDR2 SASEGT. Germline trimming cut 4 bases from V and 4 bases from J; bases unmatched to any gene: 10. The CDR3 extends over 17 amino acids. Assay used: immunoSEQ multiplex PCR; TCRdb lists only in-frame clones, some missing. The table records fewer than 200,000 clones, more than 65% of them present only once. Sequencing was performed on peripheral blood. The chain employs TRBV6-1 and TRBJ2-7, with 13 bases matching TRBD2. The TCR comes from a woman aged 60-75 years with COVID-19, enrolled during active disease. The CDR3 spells CASSVRLAGGRGYEQYF. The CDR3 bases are TGTGCCAGCAGTGTAAGACTAGCGGGAGGTAGAGGGTACGAGCAGTACTTC.